A selection of T cell receptor beta chains follows, all from one sample in a study of T cell repertoires in cytomegalovirus infection. TCRdb analysed the reads with MiXCR anew, one entry per CDR3 protein. The table records approximately 190,000 distinct CDR3 sequences, 28% of them present only once. Sequencing input: PBMCs. All receptors derive from a human donor in good health (CMV status not recorded). Some clones in this sample may be carry-over from other donors' samples. The CDR3 runs from the conserved cysteine through the conserved F or W. A D gene is named only where the DNA matches it firmly. A row's size may be missing; if present it is once, few, many or a size class.

TRBV19,TRBJ2-2,TRBD1,-,TGTGCCAGTAGTACCCGGACAGGGGCCAACACCGGGGAGCTGTTTTTT,CASSTRTGANTGELFF
TRBV7-2,TRBJ1-6,-,-,TGTGCCAGCAGCTTCAGGAGCGAGGGGAATTCACCCCTCCACTTT,CASSFRSEGNSPLHF
TRBV7-2,TRBJ2-2,-,-,TGTGCCAGTCGGCCGGCGACTAACACCGGGGAGCTGTTTTTT,CASRPATNTGELFF
TRBV7-8,TRBJ2-2,-,many,TGTGCCAGCAGCTTAGATCGGGGACTCACCGGGGAGCTGTTTTTT,CASSLDRGLTGELFF
TRBV7-9,TRBJ1-1,-,-,TGTGCCAGCAGCTCCCAAACACAACGGTTTGGTAATTTGGGCACTGAAGCTTTCTTT,CASSSQTQRFGNLGTEAFF
TRBV6-4,TRBJ1-1,-,few,TGTGCCAGCAGTGACGGCCCCGAGGACACTGAAGCTTTCTTT,CASSDGPEDTEAFF
TRBV14,TRBJ2-1,TRBD2,-,TGTGCCAGCAGCCAAGGGGCGGGGGTCAACAATGAGCAGTTCTTC,CASSQGAGVNNEQFF
TRBV6-5,TRBJ1-1,-,-,TGTGCCAGCAGACCCCCCCAGCTTAACACTGAAGCTTTCTTT,CASRPPQLNTEAFF
TRBV7-3,TRBJ2-1,TRBD2,-,TGTGCCAGCAGCTACGGGGGGGCCGGGGGTGAGCAGTTCTTC,CASSYGGAGGEQFF
TRBV12-3/TRBV12-4,TRBJ1-1,-,many,TGTGCCAGCAAGACTTTAGGGACTGAGGACACTGAAGCTTTCTTT,CASKTLGTEDTEAFF
TRBV23-1,TRBJ2-7,-,-,TGCGCCAGCAAGTACATGGGGACTGGGATCTCCTACGAGCAGTACTTC,CASKYMGTGISYEQYF
TRBV29-1,TRBJ2-5,-,few,TGCAGCGTTGCAATGGTCCAAGAGACCCAGTACTTC,CSVAMVQETQYF
TRBV29-1,TRBJ1-1,TRBD1,few,TGCAGCGTTTCCCCTTCGACAGGGTTGGACACTGAAGCTTTCTTT,CSVSPSTGLDTEAFF
TRBV29-1,TRBJ2-3,-,-,TGCAGCGTTTGGGTCGGGGGGCAAGATACGCAGTATTTT,CSVWVGGQDTQYF
TRBV7-8,TRBJ2-3,-,-,TGTGCCAGCAGCTCAGCTACAGATACGCAGTATTTT,CASSSATDTQYF
TRBV5-1,TRBJ2-7,TRBD1,-,TGCGCCAGCAGCCCAGGGACAGGGTATAGCGAGCAGTACTTC,CASSPGTGYSEQYF
TRBV2,TRBJ1-5,TRBD1,few,TGTGCCAGCAGGTACGGGACAGGGGACGATCAGCCCCAGCATTTT,CASRYGTGDDQPQHF
TRBV7-2,TRBJ2-3,TRBD2,-,TGTGCCAGCAGCATACTAGCGGGGGGCACAGATACGCAGTATTTT,CASSILAGGTDTQYF
TRBV25-1,TRBJ1-5,TRBD1,many,TGTGCCAGCAGTGGTGGACAGGGTCGCAATCAGCCCCAGCATTTT,CASSGGQGRNQPQHF
TRBV4-1,TRBJ1-1,TRBD1,-,TGCGCCAGCAGCCAAGTTCGGGACAGGGGAGTAGCTTTCTTT,CASSQVRDRGVAFF
TRBV19,TRBJ1-2,TRBD1,once,TGTGCCAGTAGTATAGTTTCTGGACAGGTCGATGGCTACACCTTC,CASSIVSGQVDGYTF
TRBV12-3/TRBV12-4,TRBJ2-7,TRBD2,few,TGTGCCAGCAGCCCCGGGGGGGGCCTACGGGAGCAGTACTTC,CASSPGGGLREQYF
TRBV7-2,TRBJ2-3,TRBD1,many,TGTGCCAGCAGCTTAGTCGGGACAGGGGGATCCGATACGCAGTATTTT,CASSLVGTGGSDTQYF
TRBV11-2,TRBJ1-2,TRBD1,few,TGTGCCAGCAGTCGACAACCCCAGGGGGCTAACTATGGCTACACCTTC,CASSRQPQGANYGYTF
TRBV27,TRBJ1-1,-,many,TGTGCCAGCAGTCCCCTGGGGGGCGGGAACACTGAAGCTTTCTTT,CASSPLGGGNTEAFF
TRBV7-3,TRBJ1-1,-,-,TGTGCCAGCAGCGCCGCCGTGGGGGACAACACTGAAGCTTTCTTT,CASSAAVGDNTEAFF
TRBV6-4,TRBJ2-2,-,-,TGTGCCAGCATGCCCGACGGTTCGAACACCGGGGAGCTGTTTTTT,CASMPDGSNTGELFF
TRBV7-3,TRBJ1-3,-,-,TGTGCCAGCAGCCCAGATACTGGAAACACCATATATTTT,CASSPDTGNTIYF
TRBV19,TRBJ1-1,TRBD1,-,TGTGCCAGTCGAGCAGGGGGAAACACTGAAGCTTTCTTT,CASRAGGNTEAFF
TRBV6-2/TRBV6-3,TRBJ1-3,-,-,TGTGCCAGCAGTAGTCGACAGCGGACTCAACACACGATCTCTGGAAACACCATATATTTT,CASSSRQRTQHTISGNTIYF
TRBV5-1,TRBJ2-2,-,few,TGCGCCAGCAGCTTTGGAGGCCGGACCGGGGAGCTGTTTTTT,CASSFGGRTGELFF
TRBV19,TRBJ2-3,-,few,TGTGCCAGTAGTATCGGGCCTTATAGCACAGATACGCAGTATTTT,CASSIGPYSTDTQYF
TRBV6-2/TRBV6-3,TRBJ2-7,-,-,TGTGCCAGCAGTTACAAATTCACAGGCAGCTCCTACGAGCAGTACTTC,CASSYKFTGSSYEQYF
TRBV7-2,TRBJ2-2,-,many,TGTGCCAGCAGCTTAGCTCCAGGGAACACCGGGGAGCTGTTTTTT,CASSLAPGNTGELFF
TRBV7-9,TRBJ2-3,-,-,TGTGCCAGCAGTGGGCGGGTCCTCACAGATACGCAGTATTTT,CASSGRVLTDTQYF
TRBV7-2,TRBJ2-3,TRBD1,many,TGTGCCAGCAGCTTCTATAGGGGACAGGGACTTCCTACAGATACGCAGTATTTT,CASSFYRGQGLPTDTQYF
TRBV7-8,TRBJ1-2,TRBD1,many,TGTGCCAGCAGTCCTACTGGACAGGGAAATGTACATGGCTACACCTTC,CASSPTGQGNVHGYTF
TRBV7-9,TRBJ1-6,-,-,TGTGCCAGCAGCTCCCTCGGGGGTTCCTATAATTCACCCCTCCACTTT,CASSSLGGSYNSPLHF
TRBV12-3/TRBV12-4,TRBJ2-7,-,few,TGTGCCAGCAGTTTATACGGCTACGAGCAGTACTTC,CASSLYGYEQYF
TRBV12-3/TRBV12-4,TRBJ1-1,-,few,TGTGCCAGCAGTTTAGCGGGACGGGGCCGAGAAGCTTTCTTT,CASSLAGRGREAFF
TRBV7-6,TRBJ1-5,-,many,TGTGCCAGCAGCTTAACCGACAGCGAAAATCAGCCCCAGCATTTT,CASSLTDSENQPQHF
TRBV7-9,TRBJ1-5,-,few,TGTGCCAGCAGCTCTGGGACGGGTCAGCCCCAGCATTTT,CASSSGTGQPQHF